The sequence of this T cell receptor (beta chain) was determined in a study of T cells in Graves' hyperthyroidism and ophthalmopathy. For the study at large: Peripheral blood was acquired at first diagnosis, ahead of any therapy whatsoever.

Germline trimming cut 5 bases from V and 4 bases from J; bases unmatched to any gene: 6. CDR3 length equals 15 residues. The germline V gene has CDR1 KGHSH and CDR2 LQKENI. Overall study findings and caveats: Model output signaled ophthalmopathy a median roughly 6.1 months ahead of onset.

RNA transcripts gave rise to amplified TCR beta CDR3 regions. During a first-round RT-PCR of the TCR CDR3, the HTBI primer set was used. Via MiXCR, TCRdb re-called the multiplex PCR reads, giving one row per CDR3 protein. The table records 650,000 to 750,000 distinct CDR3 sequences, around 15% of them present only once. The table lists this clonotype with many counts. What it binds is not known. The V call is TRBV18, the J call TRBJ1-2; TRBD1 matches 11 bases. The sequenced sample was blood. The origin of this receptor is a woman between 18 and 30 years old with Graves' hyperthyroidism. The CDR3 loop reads CASSAPGQGVYGYTF. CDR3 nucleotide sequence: TGTGCCAGCTCAGCGCCGGGACAGGGGGTCTATGGCTACACCTTC.